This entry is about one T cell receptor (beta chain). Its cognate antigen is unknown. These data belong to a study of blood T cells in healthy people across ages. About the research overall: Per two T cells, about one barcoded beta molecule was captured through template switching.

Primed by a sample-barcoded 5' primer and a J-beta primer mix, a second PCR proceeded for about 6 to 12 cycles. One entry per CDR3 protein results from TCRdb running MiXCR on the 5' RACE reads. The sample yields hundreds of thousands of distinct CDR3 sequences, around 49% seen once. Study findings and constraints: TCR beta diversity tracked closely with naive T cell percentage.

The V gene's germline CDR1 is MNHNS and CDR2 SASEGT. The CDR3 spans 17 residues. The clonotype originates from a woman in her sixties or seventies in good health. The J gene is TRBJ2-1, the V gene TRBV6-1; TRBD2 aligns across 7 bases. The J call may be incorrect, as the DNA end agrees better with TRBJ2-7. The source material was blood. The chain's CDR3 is CASSGRNNWGGGYEQYF. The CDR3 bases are TGTGCCAGCAGCGGAAGGAACAACTGGGGGGGTGGCTATGAGCAGTACTTC.